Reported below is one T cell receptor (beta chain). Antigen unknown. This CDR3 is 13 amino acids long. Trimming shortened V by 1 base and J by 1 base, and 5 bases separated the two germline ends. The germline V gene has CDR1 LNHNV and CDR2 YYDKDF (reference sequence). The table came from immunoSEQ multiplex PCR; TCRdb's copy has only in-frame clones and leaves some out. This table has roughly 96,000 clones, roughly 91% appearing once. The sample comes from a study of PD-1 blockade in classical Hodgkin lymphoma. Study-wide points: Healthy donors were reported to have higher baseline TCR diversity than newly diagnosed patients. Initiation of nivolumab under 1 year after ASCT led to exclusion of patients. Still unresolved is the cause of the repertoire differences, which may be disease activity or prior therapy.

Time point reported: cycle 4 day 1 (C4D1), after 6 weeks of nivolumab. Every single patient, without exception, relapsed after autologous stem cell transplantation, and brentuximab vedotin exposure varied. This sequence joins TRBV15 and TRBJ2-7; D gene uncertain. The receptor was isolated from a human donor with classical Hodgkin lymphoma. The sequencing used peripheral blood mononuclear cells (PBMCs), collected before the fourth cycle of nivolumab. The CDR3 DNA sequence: TGTGCCACCAGCAGAGTGACTTCCTACGAGCAGTACTTC. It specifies CATSRVTSYEQYF.